This T cell receptor (beta chain) was sequenced in a study of cytomegalovirus exposure and HLA in healthy donors. At the level of the study: HLA-typed donors were the source of 80 million to 90 million unique TCRs, which an early data release held.

The PCR ran on 60 Vbeta and 13 Jbeta primers. Clones were read by immunoSEQ multiplex PCR, and TCRdb kept only the in-frame ones, dropping some. There are about 140,000 clones in the sample; roughly 80% occur only once, and about 3.4% lies in the top ten. The sample consisted of PBMCs. The receptor's source is a female donor in good health and CMV-seronegative.

The CDR3 here is CASRVRQGDTGELFF. The CDR3 DNA reads TGTGCCAGCAGGGTTAGACAAGGGGACACCGGGGAGCTGTTTTTT. V is TRBV7-9 and J is TRBJ2-2; the D gene is possibly TRBD1 (5 bases). This CDR3 region has 15 residues. The V and J ends lost 6 bases and 3 bases respectively, with 14 bases between them. Germline CDR1 and CDR2: SEHNR and FQNEAQ (reference sequence).